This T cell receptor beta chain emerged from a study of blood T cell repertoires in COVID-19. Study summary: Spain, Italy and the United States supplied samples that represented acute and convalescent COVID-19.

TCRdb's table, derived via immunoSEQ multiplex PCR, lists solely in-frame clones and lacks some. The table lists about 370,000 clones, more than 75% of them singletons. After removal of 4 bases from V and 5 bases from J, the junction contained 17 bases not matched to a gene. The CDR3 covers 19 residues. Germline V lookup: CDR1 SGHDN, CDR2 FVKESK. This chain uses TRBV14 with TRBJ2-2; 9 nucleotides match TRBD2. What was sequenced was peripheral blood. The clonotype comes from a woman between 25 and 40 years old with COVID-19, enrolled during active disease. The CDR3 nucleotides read TGTGCCAGCAGCCCTCACCCCGGGCGGGAGGGTTTTCAGACCGGGGAGCTGTTTTTT. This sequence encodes CASSPHPGREGFQTGELFF. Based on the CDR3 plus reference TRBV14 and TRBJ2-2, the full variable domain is EAGVTQFPSHSVIEKGQTVTLRCDPISGHDNLYWYRRVMGKEIKFLLHFVKESKQDESGMPNNRFLAERTGGTYSTLKVQPAELEDSGVYFCASSPHPGREGFQTGELFFGEGSRLTVL.